Ten or more counts support the clone carrying this T cell receptor (beta chain). Its antigen is undetermined. This specimen belongs to a study of T cells in Graves' hyperthyroidism and ophthalmopathy. On the study more broadly: Peripheral blood sampling occurred at initial diagnosis, before any treatment. Study findings and constraints: The model predicted ophthalmopathy a median approximately six months before onset.

CDR1 and CDR2 from the germline V gene are LNHDA and SQIVND (reference sequence). The V end lost 6 bases, the J end lost 2 bases, and 14 bases lay between the germline ends. The CDR3 is 14 amino acids. The investigators amplified TCR beta CDR3 regions from RNA transcripts. The TCR CDR3 was amplified in a first-round RT-PCR using the HTBI primer set. Using its own MiXCR run on the multiplex PCR reads, TCRdb lists one record per CDR3 protein. The data show approximately 400,000 distinct CDR3 sequences, about an eighth seen once. The V gene is TRBV19, the J gene TRBJ2-7, with a possible D match to TRBD1 (5 bases). The sequence was collected from a man aged 50 to 60 with Graves' ophthalmopathy. The specimen was blood. CDR3 bases: TGTGCCAGTAGCCAGGGTATAGTACCCTACGAGCAGTACTTC. This gives the protein CASSQGIVPYEQYF.